A single TCR beta chain is shown here with its context. The V gene's germline CDR1 is SGHRS and CDR2 YFSETQ. The trim removed 6 bases at V and 5 bases at J, leaving 7 bases unmatched. This CDR3 comprises 15 residues. This entry comes from a study of T cell changes during pregnancy in multiple sclerosis. The method was immunoSEQ multiplex PCR; TCRdb's version includes in-frame clones alone and lacks a portion of them. Of over 60,000 clones in the sample, around nine tenths were seen once. The sequence derives from a female donor in good health, enrolled as a control in a pregnancy study. The source material was CD4+ T cells from peripheral blood mononuclear cells, sampled in the third trimester of pregnancy. The rearrangement joins TRBV5-1 to TRBJ2-5; 13 bases fit TRBD2. The CDR3 DNA reads TGCGCCAGCACCCCGAGGACTAGCGGGGGTGAGACCCAGTACTTC. Its translation: CASTPRTSGGETQYF. The whole variable domain, remainder taken from reference TRBV5-1 and TRBJ2-5, is KAGVTQTPRYLIKTRGQQVTLSCSPISGHRSVSWYQQTPGQGLQFLFEYFSETQRNKGNFPGRFSGRQFSNSRSEMNVSTLELGDSALYLCASTPRTSGGETQYFGPGTRLLVL.